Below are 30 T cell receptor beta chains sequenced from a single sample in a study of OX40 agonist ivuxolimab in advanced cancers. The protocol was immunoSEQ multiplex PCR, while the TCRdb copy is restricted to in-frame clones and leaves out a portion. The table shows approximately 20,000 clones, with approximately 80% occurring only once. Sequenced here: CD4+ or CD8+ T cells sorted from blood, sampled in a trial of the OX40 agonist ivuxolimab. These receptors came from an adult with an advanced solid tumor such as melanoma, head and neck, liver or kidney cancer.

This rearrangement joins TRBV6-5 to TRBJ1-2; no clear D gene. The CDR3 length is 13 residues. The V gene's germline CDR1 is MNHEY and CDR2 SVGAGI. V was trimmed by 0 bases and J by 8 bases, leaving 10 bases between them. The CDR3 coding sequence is TGTGCCAGCAGTTACTCGACCTTGGAGGGCTACACCTTC. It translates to CASSYSTLEGYTF.

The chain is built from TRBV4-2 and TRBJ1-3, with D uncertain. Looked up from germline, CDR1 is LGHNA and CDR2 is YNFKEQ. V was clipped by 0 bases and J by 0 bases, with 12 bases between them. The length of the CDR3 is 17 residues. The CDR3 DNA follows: TGTGCCAGCAGCCAAGATTCCCGCGAGACCTCTGGAAACACCATATATTTT. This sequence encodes CASSQDSRETSGNTIYF.

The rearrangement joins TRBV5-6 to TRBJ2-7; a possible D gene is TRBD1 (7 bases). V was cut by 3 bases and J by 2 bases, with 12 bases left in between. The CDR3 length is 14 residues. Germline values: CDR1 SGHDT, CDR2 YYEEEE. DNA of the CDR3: TGTGCCAGCAGCTGGGGGGACAGCACCTACGAGCAGTACTTC. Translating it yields CASSWGDSTYEQYF.

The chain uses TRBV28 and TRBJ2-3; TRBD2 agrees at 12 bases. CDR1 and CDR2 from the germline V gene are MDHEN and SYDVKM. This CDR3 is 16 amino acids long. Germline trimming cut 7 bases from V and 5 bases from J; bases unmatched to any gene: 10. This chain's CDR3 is CASKPPSGGAGDTQYF. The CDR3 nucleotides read TGTGCCAGCAAGCCGCCTAGCGGGGGGGCCGGAGATACGCAGTATTTT.

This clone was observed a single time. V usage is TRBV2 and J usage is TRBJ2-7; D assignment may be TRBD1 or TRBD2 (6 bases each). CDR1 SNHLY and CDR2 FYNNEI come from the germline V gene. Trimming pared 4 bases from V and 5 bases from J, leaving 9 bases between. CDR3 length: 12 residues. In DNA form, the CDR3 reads TGTGCCAGCAGTGCGGGGGCCAACGAGCAGTACTTC. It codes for CASSAGANEQYF.

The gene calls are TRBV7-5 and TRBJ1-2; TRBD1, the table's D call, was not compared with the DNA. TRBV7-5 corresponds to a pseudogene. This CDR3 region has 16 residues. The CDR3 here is CASSLVTGVVARGYTF. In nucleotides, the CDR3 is TGTGCCAGCAGCTTAGTGACAGGGGTTGTAGCGCGCGGCTACACCTTC.

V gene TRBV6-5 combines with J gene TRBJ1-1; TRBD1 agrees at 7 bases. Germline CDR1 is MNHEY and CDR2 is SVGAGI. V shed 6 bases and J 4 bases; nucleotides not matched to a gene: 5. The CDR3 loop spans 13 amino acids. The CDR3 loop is CASSYRGGTEAFF. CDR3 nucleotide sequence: TGTGCCAGCAGCTACAGGGGAGGCACTGAAGCTTTCTTT.

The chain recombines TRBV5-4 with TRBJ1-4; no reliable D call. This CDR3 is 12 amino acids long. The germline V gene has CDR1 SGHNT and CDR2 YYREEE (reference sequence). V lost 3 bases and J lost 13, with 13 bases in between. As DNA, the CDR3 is TGTGCCAGCAGCTCAGGACCCGGGAGACTGTTTTTT. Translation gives CASSSGPGRLFF.

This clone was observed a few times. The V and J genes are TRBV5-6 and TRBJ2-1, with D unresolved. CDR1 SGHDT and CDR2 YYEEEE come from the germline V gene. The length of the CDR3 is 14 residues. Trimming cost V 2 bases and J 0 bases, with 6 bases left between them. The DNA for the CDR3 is TGTGCCAGCAGCTTAACGGCCTCCTACAATGAGCAGTTCTTC. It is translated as CASSLTASYNEQFF. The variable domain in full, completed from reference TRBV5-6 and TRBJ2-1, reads DAGVTQSPTHLIKTRGQQVTLRCSPKSGHDTVSWYQQALGQGPQFIFQYYEEEERQRGNFPDRFSGHQFPNYSSELNVNALLLGDSALYLCASSLTASYNEQFFGPGTRLTVL.

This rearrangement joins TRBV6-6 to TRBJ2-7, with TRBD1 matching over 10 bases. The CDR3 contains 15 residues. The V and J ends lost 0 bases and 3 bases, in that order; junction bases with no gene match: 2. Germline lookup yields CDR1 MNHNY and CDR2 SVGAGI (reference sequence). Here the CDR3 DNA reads TGTGCCAGCAGTTACTCGGGACAGGGGAACTACGAGCAGTACTTC. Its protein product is CASSYSGQGNYEQYF.

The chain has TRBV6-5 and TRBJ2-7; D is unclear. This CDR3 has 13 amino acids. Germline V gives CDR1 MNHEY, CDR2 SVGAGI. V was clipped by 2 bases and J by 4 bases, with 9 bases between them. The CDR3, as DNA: TGTGCCAGCAGTTACCATACCGGGTACGAGCAGTACTTC. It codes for CASSYHTGYEQYF.

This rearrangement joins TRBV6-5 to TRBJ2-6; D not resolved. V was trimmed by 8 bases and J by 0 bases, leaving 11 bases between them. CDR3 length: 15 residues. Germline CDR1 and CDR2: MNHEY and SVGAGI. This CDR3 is CASSQSPSGANVLTF. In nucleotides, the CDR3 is TGTGCCAGCTCACAATCTCCCTCTGGGGCCAACGTCCTGACTTTC.

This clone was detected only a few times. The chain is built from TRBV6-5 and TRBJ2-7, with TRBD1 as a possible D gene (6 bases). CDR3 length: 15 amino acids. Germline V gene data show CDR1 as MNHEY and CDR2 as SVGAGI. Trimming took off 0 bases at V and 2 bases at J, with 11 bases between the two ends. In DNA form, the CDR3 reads TGTGCCAGCAGTTACTCGACTGGGGGCCCCTACGAGCAGTACTTC. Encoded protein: CASSYSTGGPYEQYF.

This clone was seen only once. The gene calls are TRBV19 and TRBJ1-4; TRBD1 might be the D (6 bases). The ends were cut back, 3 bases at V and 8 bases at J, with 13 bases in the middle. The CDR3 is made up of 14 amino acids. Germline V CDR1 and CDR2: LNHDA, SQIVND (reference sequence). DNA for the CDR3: TGTGCCAGTAGTATCTTGGGGGCCCGGGAAAAACTGTTTTTT. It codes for CASSILGAREKLFF.

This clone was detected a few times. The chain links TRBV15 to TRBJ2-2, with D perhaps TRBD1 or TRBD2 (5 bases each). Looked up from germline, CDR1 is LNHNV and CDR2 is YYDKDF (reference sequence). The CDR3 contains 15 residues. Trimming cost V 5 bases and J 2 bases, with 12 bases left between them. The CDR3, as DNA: TGTGCCACCAGCTTCGCCGGGACCAACACCGGGGAGCTGTTTTTT. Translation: CATSFAGTNTGELFF.

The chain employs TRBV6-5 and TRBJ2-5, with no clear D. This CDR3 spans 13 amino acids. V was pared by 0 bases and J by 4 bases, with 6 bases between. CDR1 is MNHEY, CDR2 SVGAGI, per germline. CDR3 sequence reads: CASSYSWRETQYF. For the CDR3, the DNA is TGTGCCAGCAGTTACTCGTGGAGAGAGACCCAGTACTTC.

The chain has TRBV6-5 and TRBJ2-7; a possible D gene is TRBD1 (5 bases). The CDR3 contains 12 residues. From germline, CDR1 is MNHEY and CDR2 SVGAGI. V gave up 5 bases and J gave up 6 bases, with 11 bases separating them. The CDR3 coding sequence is TGTGCCAGCAGTGCCAGGGTGGGCGAGCAGTACTTC. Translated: CASSARVGEQYF.

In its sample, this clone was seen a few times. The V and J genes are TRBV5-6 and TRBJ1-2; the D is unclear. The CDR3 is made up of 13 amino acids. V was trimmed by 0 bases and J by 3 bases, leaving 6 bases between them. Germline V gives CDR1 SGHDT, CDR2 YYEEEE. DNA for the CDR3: TGTGCCAGCAGCTTGGTCGGTGACTATGGCTACACCTTC. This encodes CASSLVGDYGYTF.

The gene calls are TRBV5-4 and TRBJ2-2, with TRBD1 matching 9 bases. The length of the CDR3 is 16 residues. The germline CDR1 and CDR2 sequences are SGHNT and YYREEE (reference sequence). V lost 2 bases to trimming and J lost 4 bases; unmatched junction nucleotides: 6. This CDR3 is CASSLAGTGLTGELFF. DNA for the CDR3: TGTGCCAGCAGCTTAGCCGGGACAGGGCTCACCGGGGAGCTGTTTTTT.

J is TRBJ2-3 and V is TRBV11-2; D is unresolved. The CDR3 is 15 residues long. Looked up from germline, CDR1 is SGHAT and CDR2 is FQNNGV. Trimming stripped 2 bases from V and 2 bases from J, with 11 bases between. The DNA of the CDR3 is TGTGCCAGCAGCTTAATCCTCGGAGCCACAGATACGCAGTATTTT. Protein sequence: CASSLILGATDTQYF.

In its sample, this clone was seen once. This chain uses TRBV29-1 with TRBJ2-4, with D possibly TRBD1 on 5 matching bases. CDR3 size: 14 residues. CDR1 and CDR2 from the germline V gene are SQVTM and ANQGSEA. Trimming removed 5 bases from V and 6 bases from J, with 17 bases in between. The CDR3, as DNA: TGCAGCGTTTCACCCCCGGGCCAGGGAAACATTCAGTACTTC. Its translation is CSVSPPGQGNIQYF.

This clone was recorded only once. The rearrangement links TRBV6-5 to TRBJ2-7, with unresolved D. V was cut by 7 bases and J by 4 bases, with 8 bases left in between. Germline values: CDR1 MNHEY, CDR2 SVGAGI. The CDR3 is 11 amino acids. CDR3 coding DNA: TGTGCCAGCACCAACAGATACGAGCAGTACTTC. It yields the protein CASTNRYEQYF.

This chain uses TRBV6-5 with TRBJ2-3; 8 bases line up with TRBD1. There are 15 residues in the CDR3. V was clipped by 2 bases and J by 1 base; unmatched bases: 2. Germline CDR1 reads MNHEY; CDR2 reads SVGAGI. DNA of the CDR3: TGTGCCAGCAGTTACCCGGGACAGGGCACAGATACGCAGTATTTT. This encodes CASSYPGQGTDTQYF.

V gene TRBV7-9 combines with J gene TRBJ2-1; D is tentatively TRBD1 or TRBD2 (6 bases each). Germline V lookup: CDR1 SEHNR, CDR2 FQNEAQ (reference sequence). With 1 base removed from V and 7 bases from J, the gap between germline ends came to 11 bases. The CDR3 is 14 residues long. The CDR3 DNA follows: TGTGCCAGCAGCTTAGAGGGGGGCTGGAATGAGCAGTTCTTC. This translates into CASSLEGGWNEQFF.

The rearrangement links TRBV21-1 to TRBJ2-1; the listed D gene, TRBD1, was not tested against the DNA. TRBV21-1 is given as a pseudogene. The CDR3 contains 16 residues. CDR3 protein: CASSKVTDSSYNEQFF. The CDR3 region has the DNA TGTGCCAGCAGCAAAGTGACGGACAGCTCCTACAATGAGCAGTTCTTC.

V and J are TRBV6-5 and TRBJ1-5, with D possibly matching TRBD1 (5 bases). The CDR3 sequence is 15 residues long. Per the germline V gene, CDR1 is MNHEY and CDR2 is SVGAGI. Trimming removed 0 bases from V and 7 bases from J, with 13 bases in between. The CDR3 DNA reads TGTGCCAGCAGTTACTCGATAGGGGCAGGCCAGCCCCAGCATTTT. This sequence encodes CASSYSIGAGQPQHF.

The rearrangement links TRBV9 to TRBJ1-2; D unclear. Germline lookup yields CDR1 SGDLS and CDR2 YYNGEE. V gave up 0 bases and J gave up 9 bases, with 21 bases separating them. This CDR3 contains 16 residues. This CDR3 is CASSVGRAQGRGSYTF. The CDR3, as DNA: TGTGCCAGCAGCGTAGGGCGGGCCCAAGGGAGAGGAAGCTACACCTTC.

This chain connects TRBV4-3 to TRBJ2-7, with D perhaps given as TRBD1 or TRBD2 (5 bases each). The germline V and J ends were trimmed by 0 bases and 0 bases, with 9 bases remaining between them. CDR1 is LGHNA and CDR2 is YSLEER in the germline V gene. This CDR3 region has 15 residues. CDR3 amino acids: CASSQDRDPSYEQYF. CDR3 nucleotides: TGCGCCAGCAGCCAAGATCGGGACCCCTCCTACGAGCAGTACTTC.

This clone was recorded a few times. CDR3 region: CASSLPGHQKETQYF. As DNA, the CDR3 is TGTGCCAGCTCACTCCCGGGTCACCAAAAGGAGACCCAGTACTTC. The chain employs TRBV18 and TRBJ2-5; no clear D. The CDR3 spans 15 residues. Germline-derived CDR1 and CDR2 are KGHSH and LQKENI. The V end was cut by 4 bases, the J end by 5 bases, with 17 bases between.

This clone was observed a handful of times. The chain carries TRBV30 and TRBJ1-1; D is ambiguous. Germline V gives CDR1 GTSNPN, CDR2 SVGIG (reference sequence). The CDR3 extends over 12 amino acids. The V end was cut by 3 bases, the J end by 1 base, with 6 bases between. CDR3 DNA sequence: TGTGCCTGGAGCCCAGGGAACACTGAAGCTTTCTTT. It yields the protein CAWSPGNTEAFF.